The rows below give T cell receptor beta chains drawn from one sample of a study of tumor-infiltrating lymphocytes in primary liver carcinoma. Via MiXCR, TCRdb re-called the multiplex PCR reads, giving one row per CDR3 protein. In the table there are a few hundred thousand distinct CDR3 sequences, roughly 60% of which are singletons. The sequencing input was peripheral blood. The source is a woman between 25 and 40 years old with primary liver carcinoma and hepatitis B virus infection. CDR3s include the opening cysteine and the closing phenylalanine or tryptophan. Fields, in order: V gene, CDR3 length, J gene, D gene, clone size, CDR3 DNA, CDR3 protein. D genes are given only for firm matches. Only part of the rows carry a size: once, few, many, or a class if the clone is expanded.

V: TRBV6-5
length: 17
J: TRBJ1-2
D: TRBD1
size: few
DNA: TGTGCCAGCAGTTACTCCGGGACAGGGGGCTTCCTCTATGGCTACACCTTC
CDR3: CASSYSGTGGFLYGYTF

V: TRBV4-1
length: 16
J: TRBJ2-3
D: TRBD2
size: NA
DNA: TGCGCCAGCAGCCCAGGGACTAGCGCCCGCACAGATACGCAGTATTTT
CDR3: CASSPGTSARTDTQYF

V: TRBV6-2/TRBV6-3
length: 11
J: TRBJ2-7
D: NA
size: few
DNA: TGTGCCAGCGGGTACGGTCACGAGCAGTACTTC
CDR3: CASGYGHEQYF

V: TRBV11-2
length: 12
J: TRBJ2-1
D: NA
size: NA
DNA: TGTGCCAGCAGCCCGTTGGTCTGGGAGCATTTCTTC
CDR3: CASSPLVWEHFF

V: TRBV4-2
length: 14
J: TRBJ2-7
D: NA
size: many
DNA: TGTGCCAGCAGCCCTCGTGGGGAGTTCCCCGAGCAGTACTTC
CDR3: CASSPRGEFPEQYF

V: TRBV5-5
length: 13
J: TRBJ2-7
D: NA
size: many
DNA: TGTGCCAGCAGCTACCAGGGCTCCTACGAGCAGTACTTC
CDR3: CASSYQGSYEQYF

V: TRBV30
length: 14
J: TRBJ2-3
D: NA
size: NA
DNA: TGTGCCTGGACCGTAGGGGGGGCTATAGATACGCAGTATTTT
CDR3: CAWTVGGAIDTQYF

V: TRBV6-5
length: 16
J: TRBJ2-2
D: NA
size: few
DNA: TGTGCCACCACTCTCAGCTCGCCAGGGTACGGCGGGGAGCTGTTTTTT
CDR3: CATTLSSPGYGGELFF

V: TRBV7-9
length: 13
J: TRBJ1-6
D: TRBD1
size: NA
DNA: TGTGCCAGCGGCGGGACAGAGCCTTCACCCCTCCACTTT
CDR3: CASGGTEPSPLHF

V: TRBV6-2/TRBV6-3
length: 12
J: TRBJ2-2
D: NA
size: NA
DNA: TGTGCCAGCAGTTGCTTGGGCGGGGAGCTGTTTTTT
CDR3: CASSCLGGELFF

V: TRBV29-1
length: 13
J: TRBJ2-4
D: NA
size: many
DNA: TGCAGCGTTGTGGAGGCAGGTAAAAACATTCAGTACTTC
CDR3: CSVVEAGKNIQYF

V: TRBV24-1
length: 19
J: TRBJ2-3
D: TRBD2
size: NA
DNA: TGTGCCACCAGTGAACGACAGGGGCCCTTACTAGCGGGAGTTGATACGCAGTATTTT
CDR3: CATSERQGPLLAGVDTQYF

V: TRBV5-4
length: 16
J: TRBJ2-1
D: TRBD2
size: once
DNA: TGTGCCAGCAGCTTGGCCGGGACTAGCGGATTTATTGAGCAGTTCTTC
CDR3: CASSLAGTSGFIEQFF

V: TRBV11-2
length: 14
J: TRBJ2-1
D: NA
size: NA
DNA: TGTGCCAGCAGCTTAGGCGGCTCCTACAATGACCAGTTCTTC
CDR3: CASSLGGSYNDQFF

V: TRBV5-1
length: 16
J: TRBJ2-6
D: NA
size: NA
DNA: TGCGCCAGCAGCTTGGTCGGGAGCTCTGGGGCCAACGTCCTGACTTTC
CDR3: CASSLVGSSGANVLTF

V: TRBV5-4
length: 19
J: TRBJ2-1
D: TRBD2
size: few
DNA: TGTGCCAGCACCCTAGGGAGCCAAGCGGGGGGGCCAAAATACAATGAGCAGTTCTTC
CDR3: CASTLGSQAGGPKYNEQFF

V: TRBV30
length: 13
J: TRBJ2-7
D: NA
size: few
DNA: TGTGCCTGGAGTTCAGGGCTCGGCTACGAGCAGTACTTC
CDR3: CAWSSGLGYEQYF

V: TRBV7-8
length: 13
J: TRBJ2-1
D: NA
size: NA
DNA: TGTGCCAGCAGCCGGGGCGGATATCTTGAGCAGTTCTTC
CDR3: CASSRGGYLEQFF

V: TRBV28
length: 14
J: TRBJ2-1
D: TRBD1
size: NA
DNA: TGTGCCAGCACCCCCGGGACAGCCTACAATGAGCAGTTCTTC
CDR3: CASTPGTAYNEQFF

V: TRBV11-2
length: 15
J: TRBJ2-1
D: TRBD1
size: NA
DNA: TGTGCCAGCAGTTATCACAGGGGGAAGGGCTATGAGCAGTTCTTC
CDR3: CASSYHRGKGYEQFF

V: TRBV6-5
length: 14
J: TRBJ2-5
D: TRBD1
size: many
DNA: TGTGCCAGCGGGTGGACAGGGTGGGGAGAGACCCAGTACTTC
CDR3: CASGWTGWGETQYF

V: TRBV6-2/TRBV6-3
length: 13
J: TRBJ2-7
D: NA
size: NA
DNA: TGTGTCAGCAGTTACTCTCTTTCCTGCGAGCAGTACTTC
CDR3: CVSSYSLSCEQYF

V: TRBV5-1
length: 13
J: TRBJ1-5
D: NA
size: NA
DNA: TGCGCCAGCAGCTCTATTCCCACAGGTACGCAGCATTTT
CDR3: CASSSIPTGTQHF

V: TRBV11-2
length: 17
J: TRBJ1-1
D: TRBD1
size: many
DNA: TGTGCCAGCAGCTCAAGACAACAGGGGACAACGGGCACTGAAGCTTTCTTT
CDR3: CASSSRQQGTTGTEAFF

V: TRBV11-2
length: 14
J: TRBJ2-2
D: NA
size: NA
DNA: TGTGCCAGCAAGCAAAGAGAGGCGGGCGGGGAGCTGTTTTTT
CDR3: CASKQREAGGELFF

V: TRBV6-5
length: 8
J: TRBJ2-3
D: NA
size: NA
DNA: TGTGCCAGCGTCACGCAGTATTTT
CDR3: CASVTQYF

V: TRBV11-2
length: 11
J: TRBJ2-1
D: NA
size: NA
DNA: TGTGCCAGCAGCTTTGACAGGGAGCAGTTCTTC
CDR3: CASSFDREQFF

V: TRBV10-3
length: 16
J: TRBJ2-7
D: NA
size: NA
DNA: TGTGCCATCAGTGAGTCGTCCGGGGGCCGAAACTACGAGCAGTACTTC
CDR3: CAISESSGGRNYEQYF

V: TRBV4-3
length: 15
J: TRBJ2-5
D: NA
size: many
DNA: TGCGCCAGCAGCCCCGGGACCTCAGGGCTCGAGACCCAGTACTTC
CDR3: CASSPGTSGLETQYF

V: TRBV4-2
length: 13
J: TRBJ1-5
D: NA
size: many
DNA: TGTGCCAGCAGCCAAGGGGGGGGTCAGCCCCAGCATTTT
CDR3: CASSQGGGQPQHF

V: TRBV5-1
length: 15
J: TRBJ2-1
D: NA
size: NA
DNA: TGCGCCAGCAGCCCAAGGCAGGGAAGTGGAGATGAGCAGTTCTTC
CDR3: CASSPRQGSGDEQFF

V: TRBV12-3/TRBV12-4
length: 14
J: TRBJ2-5
D: NA
size: NA
DNA: TGTGCCAGCAGCCCTCGGGCAAGTGAAGAGACCCAGTACTTC
CDR3: CASSPRASEETQYF

V: TRBV6-5
length: 15
J: TRBJ1-3
D: NA
size: NA
DNA: TGTGCCACCAAAGCGGGTCCCTTCTCTGGAAACACCATATATTTT
CDR3: CATKAGPFSGNTIYF

V: TRBV11-1
length: 15
J: TRBJ2-5
D: NA
size: NA
DNA: TGTGCCAGCAGCTTAACGGGACGGGGTCAAAAGACCCAGTACTTC
CDR3: CASSLTGRGQKTQYF

V: TRBV12-3/TRBV12-4
length: 13
J: TRBJ2-7
D: TRBD2
size: NA
DNA: TGTGCCAGCAGGCGGACTAGTTCGAAAGAGCAGTACTTC
CDR3: CASRRTSSKEQYF

V: TRBV6-2/TRBV6-3
length: 14
J: TRBJ2-7
D: TRBD2
size: once
DNA: TGTGCCAGCCGTCCGGGACTACGCTCCTACGAGCAGCACTTC
CDR3: CASRPGLRSYEQHF

V: TRBV6-2/TRBV6-3
length: 14
J: TRBJ1-1
D: NA
size: NA
DNA: TGTGCCAGCGGTGAAATAAGGCCGAACACTGAAGCTTTCTTT
CDR3: CASGEIRPNTEAFF

V: TRBV5-5
length: 15
J: TRBJ1-6
D: TRBD1
size: NA
DNA: TGTGCCAGCAGCTTGGAGGACAGGGGGGGGTCACCCCTCCACTTT
CDR3: CASSLEDRGGSPLHF

V: TRBV6-2/TRBV6-3
length: 12
J: TRBJ2-1
D: NA
size: NA
DNA: TGTGCCAGCAGTTACGAAGGACAAGCGCAGTTCTTC
CDR3: CASSYEGQAQFF